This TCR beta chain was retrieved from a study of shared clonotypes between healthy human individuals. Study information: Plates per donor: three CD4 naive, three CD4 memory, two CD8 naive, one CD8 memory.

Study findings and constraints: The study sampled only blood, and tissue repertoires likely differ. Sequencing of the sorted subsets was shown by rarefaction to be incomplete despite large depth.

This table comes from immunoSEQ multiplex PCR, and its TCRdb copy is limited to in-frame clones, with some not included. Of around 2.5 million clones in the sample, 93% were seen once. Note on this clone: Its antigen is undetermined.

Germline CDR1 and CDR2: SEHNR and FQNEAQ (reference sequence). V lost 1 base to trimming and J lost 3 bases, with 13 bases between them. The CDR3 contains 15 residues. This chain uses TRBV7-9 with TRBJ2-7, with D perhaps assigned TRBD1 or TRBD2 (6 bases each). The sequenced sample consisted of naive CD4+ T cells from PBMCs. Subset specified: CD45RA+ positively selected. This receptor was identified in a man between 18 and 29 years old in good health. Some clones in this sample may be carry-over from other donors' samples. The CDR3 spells CASSLDGGANYEQYF. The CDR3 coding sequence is TGTGCCAGCAGCTTAGACGGGGGCGCAAACTACGAGCAGTACTTC.